The T cell receptor beta chain described here comes from a study of T cell responses to AZD1222 COVID-19 vaccine. The study, taken as a whole, reports: Mostly white British, mostly female donors; authors suggested clonal diversity may be underestimated.

As regards this clone: Its specificity is not known.

TCRdb's copy holds only in-frame clones and misses some; the assay was immunoSEQ multiplex PCR. This repertoire shows 150,000 or so clones, 92% found once; its top ten account for less than 2%. The J segment lost 0 bases and the V segment lost 3 bases, leaving 3 bases of the junction unmatched. Germline V gene sequence: CDR1 LGHNA, CDR2 YNFKEQ. The CDR3 has 15 residues. The source was peripheral blood, collected on day 0 of AZD1222 vaccination. The TCR sequence derives from an adult in good health. The chain has TRBV4-2 and TRBJ1-2; 8 nucleotides line up with TRBD1. The CDR3 reads CASSQGTGSNYGYTF. The CDR3 DNA follows: TGTGCCAGCAGCCAGGGGACAGGTTCTAACTATGGCTACACCTTC.